These 11 T cell receptor beta chains came from one sample sequenced in a study of blood T cell repertoires in COVID-19. The repertoire was sequenced with immunoSEQ multiplex PCR; TCRdb's copy has only in-frame clones and lacks some. The profile covers roughly 67,000 clones, with 75% to 85% appearing a single time and more than 20% taken by the ten largest. The material sequenced was peripheral blood. The source is a man aged 50-59 years with acute or convalescent COVID-19.

The chain recombines TRBV2 with TRBJ1-4; no reliable D call. The CDR3 is made up of 14 amino acids. CDR1 is SNHLY, CDR2 FYNNEI, per germline. V was cut by 2 bases and J by 5 bases, with 9 bases left in between. As DNA, the CDR3 is TGTGCCAGCAGTGAACAGCGCATGAATGAAAAACTGTTTTTT. Its protein is CASSEQRMNEKLFF.

This sequence joins TRBV11-2 and TRBJ2-5; D remains unclear. The CDR3 runs 13 residues. Germline V gene sequence: CDR1 SGHAT, CDR2 FQNNGV. The V and J ends lost 5 bases and 5 bases respectively, with 12 bases between them. CDR3 nucleotides: TGTGCCAGCAGCCGGATTACGAGGGAGACCCAGTACTTC. The encoded protein is CASSRITRETQYF.

This clone was observed a single time. J is TRBJ1-5 and V is TRBV28; D gene ambiguous. The CDR3 runs 12 residues. Trimming stripped 10 bases from V and 4 bases from J, with 11 bases between. In germline, CDR1 is MDHEN, CDR2 SYDVKM. The CDR3 is CAIRGPNQPQHF. CDR3 DNA sequence: TGTGCCATCCGAGGGCCAAATCAGCCCCAGCATTTT.

The chain employs TRBV2 and TRBJ2-3, with D tentatively TRBD2 (6 bases). Germline CDR1 SNHLY, CDR2 FYNNEI. The length of the CDR3 is 24 residues. The V gene lost 8 bases and the J gene lost 0 bases, with 42 bases spanning the gap. The CDR3 here is CASQYTRHSQDPGSEGYSTDTQYF. The CDR3 coding sequence is TGTGCCAGCCAATACACCCGACATTCCCAAGACCCAGGGTCGGAGGGATATAGCACAGATACGCAGTATTTT.

The CDR3 DNA reads as TGCGCCAGCAGCCAGACAAATTCCGGGACAGCGACCCAAGAGACCCAGTACTTC. Translating gives CASSQTNSGTATQETQYF. The genes are TRBV4-1 and TRBJ2-5, with TRBD1 matching 7 bases. V gave up 3 bases and J gave up 1 base; unmatched junction bases: 14. Germline CDR1 and CDR2: MGHRA and YSYEKL. The CDR3 spans 18 residues.

V and J are TRBV5-1 and TRBJ2-2; no firm D call. CDR1 is SGHRS, CDR2 YFSETQ, per germline. This CDR3 is built from 16 residues. With 5 bases removed from V and 6 bases from J, the gap between germline ends came to 20 bases. The CDR3 DNA reads as TGCGCCAGCAGGGCAGACAAGAACTCGGCTTCCGGGGAGCTGTTTTTT. This codes for CASRADKNSASGELFF. The whole variable domain, remainder taken from reference TRBV5-1 and TRBJ2-2, is KAGVTQTPRYLIKTRGQQVTLSCSPISGHRSVSWYQQTPGQGLQFLFEYFSETQRNKGNFPGRFSGRQFSNSRSEMNVSTLELGDSALYLCASRADKNSASGELFFGEGSRLTVL.

This chain connects TRBV5-1 to TRBJ1-2; D remains unclear. Germline V gene data show CDR1 as SGHRS and CDR2 as YFSETQ. The CDR3 runs to 15 residues. Trimming removed 0 bases at V and 1 base at J, with 10 bases between. Written as DNA, the CDR3 is TGCGCCAGCAGCTTGGATGGCCCGAATAACTATGGCTACACCTTC. Translation: CASSLDGPNNYGYTF. Using reference TRBV5-1 and TRBJ1-2 for the parts outside the CDR3, the full variable domain is KAGVTQTPRYLIKTRGQQVTLSCSPISGHRSVSWYQQTPGQGLQFLFEYFSETQRNKGNFPGRFSGRQFSNSRSEMNVSTLELGDSALYLCASSLDGPNNYGYTFGSGTRLTVV.

V gene TRBV3-1 (or the pseudogene TRBV3-2) combines with J gene TRBJ1-2, with D perhaps TRBD1 (5 bases). The ends were cut back, 2 bases at V and 7 bases at J, with 14 bases in the middle. In germline, CDR1 is LGHDT, CDR2 YNNKEL (reference sequence). CDR3 length: 14 amino acids. CDR3 sequence (DNA): TGTGCCAGCAGCCAATCGGACACCCTGCCTGGCTACACCTTC. Residues: CASSQSDTLPGYTF.

V and J are TRBV15 and TRBJ2-3; 8 bases fit TRBD2. Trimming took 3 bases from V and 0 from J; bases not matched to a gene: 5. The CDR3 runs to 16 residues. Germline assignment: CDR1 LNHNV and CDR2 YYDKDF (reference sequence). CDR3 DNA: TGTGCCACCAGCAGTTGGAGCGGGGGAAGCACAGATACGCAGTATTTT. Translation gives CATSSWSGGSTDTQYF.

CDR3 DNA sequence: TGTGCCAGCAGTGAAGGGGCAGGGGCACAACAGCCCCAGCATTTT. Residues: CASSEGAGAQQPQHF. This chain joins TRBV6-1 and TRBJ1-5; D perhaps matches TRBD1 (6 bases). Germline CDR1 MNHNS, CDR2 SASEGT. The CDR3 runs 15 residues. Trimming left V 1 base short and J 7 bases short, with 14 bases between.

The chain joins TRBV12-5 to TRBJ1-3; 8 bases line up with TRBD1. The V gene's germline CDR1 is LGHNT and CDR2 FRNRAP. J gave up 0 bases and V 2 bases, and 9 bases lay outside the gene matches. The CDR3 consists of 18 residues. This CDR3 is CASGLKVTGASSGNTIYF. CDR3 coding DNA: TGTGCTAGTGGTTTGAAGGTGACAGGGGCAAGCTCTGGAAACACCATATATTTT.